This TCR beta chain was recovered during a study of blood T cell repertoires in COVID-19. CDR1 and CDR2 (germline): KGHSH, LQKENI. The V and J ends lost 3 bases and 7 bases, in that order; junction bases with no gene match: 9. This CDR3 is 16 amino acids long. In the authors' workflow: Reference gene primer amplification yielded estimated nucleated cell counts. Sequencing used immunoSEQ multiplex PCR; TCRdb keeps in-frame clones, though not all of them. Clonal size and the V and J genes are those of that table, whereas D and trimming came from the DNA. The sample shows 250,000 to 300,000 clones, around 85% of them seen only once.

The TCR comes from a woman in her 30s with COVID-19, enrolled during active disease. Sequencing used peripheral blood. The chain has TRBV18 and TRBJ1-1; TRBD1 agrees at 12 bases. CDR3 nucleotides: TGTGCCAGCTCACCGGGACAGGGGGCGAGTGTCAATGAAGCTTTCTTT. Translation gives CASSPGQGASVNEAFF.